This T cell receptor beta chain emerged from a study of cytomegalovirus exposure and HLA in healthy donors. Study-wide background: From 170 million or so T cells, an earlier analysis saw approximately 110 million unique TCR beta sequences.

Though nominally healthy at sampling, donors likely had unrecorded immune exposures. This CDR3 has 13 residues. The V and J ends lost 0 bases and 2 bases respectively, with 4 bases between them. Germline-derived CDR1 and CDR2 are GTSNPN and SVGIG (reference sequence). PCR amplification relied on 60 Vbeta primers (plus 13 Jbeta primers). Sequenced by immunoSEQ multiplex PCR; TCRdb stores in-frame clones only, minus some. The data show around 150,000 clones, roughly 80% seen once. This clonotype was obtained from a girl aged 2-10 years in good health and CMV-seropositive. Source material: PBMCs. V and J are TRBV30 and TRBJ1-4; D is unclear. The DNA of the CDR3 is TGTGCCTGGAGTGTACAGACTAATGAAAAACTGTTTTTT. Translation: CAWSVQTNEKLFF.